The clone carrying this TCR beta chain was seen a single time. This sample was included in a study of CD8 T cells in ankylosing spondylitis. TCRdb fed the 5' RACE reads into MiXCR, producing one record per CDR3 protein. Of about 260,000 distinct CDR3 sequences listed, 15% to 20% are singletons. V lost 6 bases and J lost 8, with 22 bases in between. From germline, CDR1 is SNHLY and CDR2 FYNNEI. CDR3 length equals 15 residues. The clonotype comes from a male donor with ankylosing spondylitis or in good health (not recorded which). The source material was blood, either unsorted or a sorted T cell fraction (not recorded which). The chain joins TRBV2 to TRBJ1-2; D is unresolved. CDR3 protein: CASSAGPGMGYGYTF. The CDR3 DNA reads as TGTGCCAGCAGCGCCGGGCCCGGGATGGGATACGGCTACACCTTC. The variable domain in full, with the rest retrieved from reference TRBV2 and TRBJ1-2, is EPEVTQTPSHQVTQMGQEVILRCVPISNHLYFYWYRQILGQKVEFLVSFYNNEISEKSEIFDDQFSVERPDGSNFTLKIRSTKLEDSAMYFCASSAGPGMGYGYTFGSGTRLTVV.